A selection of T cell receptor beta chains follows, all from one sample in a study of cytomegalovirus exposure and HLA in healthy donors. The method was immunoSEQ multiplex PCR; TCRdb's version includes in-frame clones alone and lacks a portion of them. This table has around 69,000 clones, 95% to 96% appearing once. The sample taken for sequencing was PBMCs. Source of these receptors: a young woman in good health and CMV-seropositive. CDR3s leave out the opening cysteine and the closing phenylalanine or tryptophan. The order of the fields is V gene, D gene, J gene, CDR3 protein. A D gene is named only where the DNA matches it firmly.

V: TRBV6-6
D: TRBD2
J: TRBJ2-2
CDR3: ASSYLAGGHSGELF

V: TRBV11-1
D: TRBD2
J: TRBJ2-7
CDR3: ASSLGTSGKNEQY

V: TRBV11-2
D: .
J: TRBJ2-7
CDR3: ASSLDREQY

V: TRBV28
D: TRBD2
J: TRBJ2-5
CDR3: ASSWGLTQETQY

V: TRBV4-1
D: TRBD1
J: TRBJ2-2
CDR3: ASSHLNLPGQGRNTGELF

V: TRBV18
D: .
J: TRBJ1-4
CDR3: ASSPPATSEKLF

V: TRBV19
D: TRBD1
J: TRBJ1-5
CDR3: ASSTGQGENQPQH

V: TRBV6-5
D: .
J: TRBJ2-3
CDR3: ASSYDASGTDTQY

V: TRBV12-5
D: TRBD1
J: TRBJ2-1
CDR3: ASGRTGFTEQF

V: TRBV29-1
D: .
J: TRBJ2-1
CDR3: SVEVRQSSSYNEQF

V: TRBV4-2
D: .
J: TRBJ2-1
CDR3: ASSQDSGSKFGDEQF

V: TRBV20-1
D: .
J: TRBJ2-3
CDR3: SARGLAIQY

V: TRBV5-6
D: .
J: TRBJ1-1
CDR3: ASSISGNERLNTEAF

V: TRBV19
D: .
J: TRBJ2-5
CDR3: ASSNSETQY

V: TRBV5-4
D: .
J: TRBJ2-1
CDR3: ASSLQRLGIGDNEQF

V: TRBV6-1
D: .
J: TRBJ2-7
CDR3: ASSGLSGGGSYEQY

V: TRBV5-7
D: .
J: TRBJ1-5
CDR3: ASRPTRVYNQPQH

V: TRBV27
D: TRBD2
J: TRBJ2-7
CDR3: GVRKKAGGTYEQY

V: TRBV4-1
D: .
J: TRBJ2-7
CDR3: ASSQDPSPGEQY